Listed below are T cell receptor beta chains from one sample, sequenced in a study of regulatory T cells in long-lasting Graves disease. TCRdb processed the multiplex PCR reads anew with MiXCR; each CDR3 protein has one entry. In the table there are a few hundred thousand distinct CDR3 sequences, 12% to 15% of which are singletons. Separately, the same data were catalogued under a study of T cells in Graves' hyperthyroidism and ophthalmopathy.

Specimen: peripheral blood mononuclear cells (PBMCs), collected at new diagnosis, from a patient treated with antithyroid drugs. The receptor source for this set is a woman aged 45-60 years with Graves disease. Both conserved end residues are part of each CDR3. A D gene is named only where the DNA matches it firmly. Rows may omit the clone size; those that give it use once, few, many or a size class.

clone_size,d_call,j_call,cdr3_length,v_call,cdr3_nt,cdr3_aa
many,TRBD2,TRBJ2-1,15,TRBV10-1,TGCGCCAGCAGTGAGGGGACTAGCGGGAGTAATGAGCAGTTCTTC,CASSEGTSGSNEQFF
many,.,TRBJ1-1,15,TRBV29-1,TGCAGCGTTGCGTGGCAGGGAGTGGAGAACACTGAAGCTTTCTTT,CSVAWQGVENTEAFF
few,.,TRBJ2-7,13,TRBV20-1,TGCAGTGCTGCTAGCGCTCTAGCCTACGAGCAGTACTTC,CSAASALAYEQYF
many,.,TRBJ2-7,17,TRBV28,TGTGCCAGCAGTATGGTTCAGTGGGTTACTAACAATGTCGAGCAGTACTTC,CASSMVQWVTNNVEQYF
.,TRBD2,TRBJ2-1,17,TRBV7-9,TGTGCCAGCAGCTTGTGGTGGACTAGCGGGAGGTACAATGAGCAGTTCTTC,CASSLWWTSGRYNEQFF
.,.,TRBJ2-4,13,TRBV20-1,TGCAGTGCTTTGAGGCTAGCCAAAAACATTCAGTACTTC,CSALRLAKNIQYF
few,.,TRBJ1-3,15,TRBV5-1,TGCGCCAGCAGCTTGAGTCAGGGTGCTGGAAACACCATATATTTT,CASSLSQGAGNTIYF
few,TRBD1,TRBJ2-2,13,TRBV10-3,TGTGCCATTGGACAGGGAAACACCGGGGAGCTGTTTTTT,CAIGQGNTGELFF
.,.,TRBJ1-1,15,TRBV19,TGTGCCAGTAGTACCTCGACGGCAGGTAGGACTGAAGCTTTCTTT,CASSTSTAGRTEAFF
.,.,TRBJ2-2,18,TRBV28,TGTGCCAGCAGTCGGTCCGGGACAAGAACCCGGAACACCGGGGAGCTGTTTTTT,CASSRSGTRTRNTGELFF
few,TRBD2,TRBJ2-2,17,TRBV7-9,TGTGCCAGCAGCTTATGGACTTTGGCGGGAGCGGCCGGGGAGCTGTTTTTT,CASSLWTLAGAAGELFF
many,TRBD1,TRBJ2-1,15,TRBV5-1,TGCGCCAGCAGCTTGAGACAGGGGGGGAGGGATGAGCAGTTCTTC,CASSLRQGGRDEQFF
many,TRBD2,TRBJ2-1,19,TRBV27,TGTGCCAGCAGTTCGATAGCGGGAGTGGGTTTTAGCTCCTACAATGAGCAGTTCTTC,CASSSIAGVGFSSYNEQFF
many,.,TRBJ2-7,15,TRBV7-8,TGTGCCAGCAGCTTACAAGGCGGGTTGGGCTACGAGCAGTACTTC,CASSLQGGLGYEQYF
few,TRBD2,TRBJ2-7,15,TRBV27,TGTGCCAGCAGTTTGATTTCTAGCGGGAACTACGAGCAGTACTTC,CASSLISSGNYEQYF
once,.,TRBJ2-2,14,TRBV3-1,TGTGCCAGCACCCCGGACTCGGTCGCCGGGGAGCTGTTTTTT,CASTPDSVAGELFF
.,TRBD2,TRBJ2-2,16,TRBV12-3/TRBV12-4,TGTGCCAGCAGTCCAAAGCGGGATGCTGACACCGGGGAGCTGTTTTTT,CASSPKRDADTGELFF
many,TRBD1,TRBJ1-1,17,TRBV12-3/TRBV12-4,TGTGCCAGCAGTTTAGACGGGACAGGGGCTGGGAACACTGAAGCTTTCTTT,CASSLDGTGAGNTEAFF
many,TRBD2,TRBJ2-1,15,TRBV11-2,TGTGCCAGCAGCTTAGATCTGACTAGCGGGAGCCAACAGTTCTTC,CASSLDLTSGSQQFF
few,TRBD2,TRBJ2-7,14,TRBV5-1,TGCGCCAGCCGTCTAGCAGCGGGAGCGAACGAGCAGTACTTC,CASRLAAGANEQYF
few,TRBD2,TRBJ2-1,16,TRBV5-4,TGTGCCAGCAGCCCGGGAGGGGGACAAGATCCCAATGAGCAGTTCTTC,CASSPGGGQDPNEQFF
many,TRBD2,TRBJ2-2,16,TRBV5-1,TGCGCCAGCAGCCCCACGCTGACTAGCCCCCCCGGGGAGCTGTTTTTT,CASSPTLTSPPGELFF
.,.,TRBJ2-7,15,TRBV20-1,TGCAGTGCTAGATCGGAGAACATAGAGGCCTACGAGCAGTACTTC,CSARSENIEAYEQYF
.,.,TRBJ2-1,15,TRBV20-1,TGCAGTGCTAAGACGCAGCTAGCGTTTACCAATGAGCAGTTCTTC,CSAKTQLAFTNEQFF
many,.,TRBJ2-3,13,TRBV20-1,TGCAGTGCTGGGGATGGCAGCACAGATACGCAGTATTTT,CSAGDGSTDTQYF
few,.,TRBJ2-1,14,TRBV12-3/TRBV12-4,TGTGCCAGCAGTTTTTTGGGGTCGTACAATGAGCAGTTCTTC,CASSFLGSYNEQFF
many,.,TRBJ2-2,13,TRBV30,TGTGCCTGGAGTGTACGAGGTACCGGGGAGCTGTTTTTT,CAWSVRGTGELFF
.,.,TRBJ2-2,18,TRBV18,TGTGCCAGCTCACCTCGTCTTTTTAACAGGGCGGACACCGGGGAGCTGTTTTTC,CASSPRLFNRADTGELFF
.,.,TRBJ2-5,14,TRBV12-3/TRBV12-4,TGTGCCAGCAGCCCGCAGAGGATCCAAGAGACCCAGTACTTC,CASSPQRIQETQYF
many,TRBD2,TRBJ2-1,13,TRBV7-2,TGTGCCAGCAGCTCCCAACGGGAGGGTGAGCAGTTCTTC,CASSSQREGEQFF
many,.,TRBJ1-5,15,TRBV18,TGTGCCAGCTCACCACGGGTCGATAGCAATCAGCCCCAGCATTTT,CASSPRVDSNQPQHF